Shown below are 15 T cell receptor beta chains from a single sample sequenced in a study of Graves' ophthalmopathy and Graves' hyperthyroidism. CDR3 regions of TCR beta were amplified from RNA transcripts. The authors performed first-round RT-PCR with HTBI primers and then a second-round multiplex PCR. Each CDR3 protein is one row after TCRdb ran MiXCR on the multiplex PCR reads. The table has roughly 220,000 distinct CDR3 sequences, around 50% seen once. Input material: peripheral blood. These receptors came from an adult man with Graves' ophthalmopathy.

V gene TRBV10-3 combines with J gene TRBJ1-6; 7 nucleotides line up with TRBD1. V shed 10 bases and J 9 bases; nucleotides not matched to a gene: 3. This CDR3 contains 11 residues. Germline CDR1 and CDR2: ENHRY and SYGVKD. DNA of the CDR3: TGTGCCACTGCAGGGGGTTCACCCCTCCACTTT. Its protein is CATAGGSPLHF.

A few counts support this clonotype. The chain couples TRBV29-1 to TRBJ1-1, with TRBD1 matching 7 bases. V lost 4 bases to trimming and J lost 2 bases; unmatched junction nucleotides: 7. This CDR3 is 14 amino acids long. The germline gives CDR1 SQVTM, CDR2 ANQGSEA. CDR3 residues: CSVGGAGGNTEAFF. The CDR3 bases are TGCAGCGTTGGGGGGGCAGGGGGAAACACTGAAGCTTTCTTT.

The rearrangement uses TRBV7-9 and TRBJ1-5; no definite D call. Germline CDR1 is SEHNR and CDR2 is FQNEAQ (reference sequence). The V gene lost 3 bases and the J gene lost 4 bases, with 19 bases spanning the gap. The CDR3 is 17 residues long. The CDR3 DNA follows: TGTGCCAGCAGCTTGAATCGGTCCCCCGCCTCTAATCAGCCCCAGCATTTT. It yields the protein CASSLNRSPASNQPQHF.

In the case of this clonotype: With a much larger clone just one base away, this may be a read error. This rearrangement joins TRBV24-1 to TRBJ1-1; D perhaps matches TRBD1 (6 bases). The CDR3 totals 16 residues. V gave up 4 bases and J gave up 3 bases, with 17 bases separating them. CDR1 and CDR2 (germline): KGHDR, SFDVKD. The CDR3 sequence is CATSESPRAGDTEAFF. The CDR3 bases are TGTGCCACCAGTGAGTCCCCCAGGGCAGGGGACACTGAAGCTTTCTTT.

This clonotype has just a few counts. The chain uses TRBV7-2 and TRBJ1-1; 7 positions match TRBD1. The V segment lost 5 bases and the J segment 4 bases; nucleotides outside the gene matches: 7. CDR1 and CDR2 from the germline V gene are SGHTA and FQGNSA. CDR3 length: 14 amino acids. The CDR3 loop is CASSRQTGTTEAFF. The CDR3 DNA follows: TGTGCCAGCAGCCGACAGACAGGGACCACTGAAGCTTTCTTT. Looking up the rest from reference TRBV7-2 and TRBJ1-1 gives the full variable domain: GAGVSQSPSNKVTEKGKDVELRCDPISGHTALYWYRQSLGQGLEFLIYFQGNSAPDKSGLPSDRFSAERTGGSVSTLTIQRTQQEDSAVYLCASSRQTGTTEAFFGQGTRLTVV.

The chain is built from TRBV7-2 and TRBJ2-5; possibly TRBD2 for D (6 bases). This CDR3 region has 15 residues. CDR1 is SGHTA, CDR2 FQGNSA, per germline. Between the trimmed V and J ends, which lost 3 bases and 1 base, there was a span of 12 bases. The CDR3 nucleotides are TGTGCCAGCAGCTTTGGTGTGGGGGGCCAAGAGACCCAGTACTTC. Its protein is CASSFGVGGQETQYF.

The CDR3 loop is CASSPYNMNTEAFF. The CDR3 bases are TGTGCCAGCAGCCCTTATAATATGAACACTGAAGCTTTCTTT. The chain has TRBV14 and TRBJ1-1; D call uncertain. CDR3 size: 14 residues. Germline values: CDR1 SGHDN, CDR2 FVKESK. V was clipped by 4 bases and J by 0 bases, with 9 bases between them.

This clonotype was picked up a small number of times. The chain has TRBV11-2 and TRBJ2-5, with 8 nucleotides matching TRBD2. The CDR3 sequence is 15 residues long. The trim removed 3 bases at V and 2 bases at J, leaving 5 bases unmatched. Germline V CDR1 and CDR2: SGHAT, FQNNGV. CDR3 bases: TGTGCCAGCAGCTTCGGGAGGGCGAAACAAGAGACCCAGTACTTC. This translates into CASSFGRAKQETQYF.

This clonotype occurred a few times. This chain uses TRBV30 with TRBJ2-7; 8 nucleotides agree with TRBD2. The germline V gene has CDR1 GTSNPN and CDR2 SVGIG (reference sequence). V shed 1 base and J 2 bases; nucleotides not matched to a gene: 4. This CDR3 comprises 14 residues. CDR3 nucleotides: TGTGCCTGGAGTGGGGGAGCGGGAGCCTACGAGCAGTACTTC. Translated: CAWSGGAGAYEQYF.

This clonotype was detected a few times. CDR3 bases: TGTGCCAGCAGTTACGTGGGGAACGGGGAGCTGTTTTTT. Its protein product is CASSYVGNGELFF. The chain has TRBV12-3 or TRBV12-4 and TRBJ2-2, with no clear D. The CDR3 length is 13 residues. Between the trimmed V and J ends, which lost 4 bases and 7 bases, there was a span of 10 bases.

This chain links TRBV19 with TRBJ2-2; D is unresolved. Germline V gives CDR1 LNHDA, CDR2 SQIVND (reference sequence). This CDR3 comprises 13 residues. V was trimmed by 6 bases and J by 6 bases, leaving 11 bases between them. CDR3 sequence: CASSRRYSGELFF. CDR3 nucleotide sequence: TGTGCCAGTAGCCGGAGATACTCCGGGGAGCTGTTTTTT.

The gene calls are TRBV11-2 and TRBJ2-7, with a tentative D call TRBD1 (5 bases). The CDR3 has 13 amino acids. From germline, CDR1 is SGHAT and CDR2 FQNNGV. Trimming removed 5 bases from V and 6 bases from J, with 14 bases in between. The CDR3 loop reads CASSMDKWGEQYF. In nucleotides, the CDR3 is TGTGCCAGCAGCATGGACAAATGGGGCGAGCAGTACTTC.

This rearrangement joins TRBV2 to TRBJ2-5, with TRBD1 matching over 10 bases. Germline-derived CDR1 and CDR2 are SNHLY and FYNNEI. V shed 6 bases, J shed 5 bases, and the junction held 6 bases outside the gene matches. There are 14 residues in the CDR3. CDR3 sequence reads: CASSGTGVQETQYF. The CDR3, as DNA: TGTGCCAGCAGCGGGACAGGGGTGCAGGAGACCCAGTACTTC. The variable domain in full, completed from reference TRBV2 and TRBJ2-5, reads EPEVTQTPSHQVTQMGQEVILRCVPISNHLYFYWYRQILGQKVEFLVSFYNNEISEKSEIFDDQFSVERPDGSNFTLKIRSTKLEDSAMYFCASSGTGVQETQYFGPGTRLLVL.

The chain recombines TRBV7-2 with TRBJ2-2; 11 bases align to TRBD2. The CDR3 contains 16 residues. The V and J ends lost 5 bases and 5 bases, in that order; junction bases with no gene match: 7. CDR1 is SGHTA, CDR2 FQGNSA, per germline. The CDR3 here is CASSPPGLAETGELFF. The CDR3 DNA sequence: TGTGCCAGCAGCCCCCCGGGACTAGCGGAAACCGGGGAGCTGTTTTTT.

This clonotype has more than one count but fewer than ten. The genes are TRBV7-8 and TRBJ1-1; D call uncertain. The germline V and J ends were trimmed by 3 bases and 0 bases, with 11 bases remaining between them. CDR1 is SGHVS and CDR2 is FQNEAQ in the germline V gene. The CDR3 extends over 15 amino acids. DNA of the CDR3: TGTGCCAGCAGCTTTCGGGGAGGGATGAACACTGAAGCTTTCTTT. It codes for CASSFRGGMNTEAFF.